These T cell receptor beta chains were read from a single sample in a study of metastatic and nonmetastatic thyroid tumors. TCRdb re-clonotyped the PCR reads through MiXCR. This table holds around 59,000 clones, under 20% found once. The sample consisted of blood. Receptors originate from a male donor with papillary thyroid cancer or a benign thyroid nodule (not recorded which). Some clones in this sample may be carry-over from other donors' samples. CDR3s include the opening cysteine and the closing phenylalanine or tryptophan. D genes are given only for firm matches. For some rows the clone size is stated as once, few or many, or as a class when expanded; others skip it.

V	size	D	J	DNA	CDR3
TRBV28	many	TRBD1	TRBJ1-2	TGTGCCAGCAGTCAGGCCCGACAGGGGAGAGCCTATGGCTACACCTTC	CASSQARQGRAYGYTF
TRBV11-1	many	NA	TRBJ2-5	TGTGCCAGCAGCTTAACAGGGACAGAGACCCAGTACTTC	CASSLTGTETQYF
TRBV27	many	TRBD1	TRBJ1-5	TGTGCCAGCAGTTCCAGATGGGACAGGGGACGACAGCCCCAGCATTTT	CASSSRWDRGRQPQHF
TRBV14	many	NA	TRBJ1-2	TGTGCCAGCAGCCAAGATCCGCCCTACTATGGCTACACCTTC	CASSQDPPYYGYTF
TRBV2	many	NA	TRBJ1-5	TGTGCCAGCAGTATTGGCGGTAGCAATCAGCCCCAGCATTTT	CASSIGGSNQPQHF
TRBV28	few	NA	TRBJ2-5	TGTGCCAGCAGTCGGGCGGACATCCGTGAGACCCAGTACTTC	CASSRADIRETQYF
TRBV5-1	NA	TRBD2	TRBJ2-1	TGCGCCAGCAGCGCTGGACTAGTGCGAGTGAACTCCTACAATGAGCAGTTCTTC	CASSAGLVRVNSYNEQFF
TRBV20-1	many	NA	TRBJ2-2	TGCAGTGCTAGAGCAGACAAAAGGGGAGATGCCGGGGAGCTGTTTTTT	CSARADKRGDAGELFF
TRBV13	many	NA	TRBJ1-2	TGTGCCAGCAGCTCCGCCCTGACAGAGACTAACTATGGCTACACCTTC	CASSSALTETNYGYTF
TRBV6-2/TRBV6-3	many	NA	TRBJ2-5	TGTGCCAGCAGTCCCATGGTTCCAGGGGATGTGACCCAGTACTTC	CASSPMVPGDVTQYF
TRBV6-1	NA	NA	TRBJ2-1	TGTGCCAGCAGCCCCCCCGGCGGGACGAGCTCCTACAATGAGCAGTTCTTC	CASSPPGGTSSYNEQFF
TRBV7-2	many	NA	TRBJ2-2	TGTGCCAGCAGCTTAGCCGGGACGCACGTTACCGGGGAGCTGTTTTTT	CASSLAGTHVTGELFF
TRBV11-1	many	NA	TRBJ2-7	TGTGCCAGCAGCTCTAGAGGTCCAGGGGCCGAGATCTACGAGCAGTACTTC	CASSSRGPGAEIYEQYF
TRBV7-8	many	TRBD1	TRBJ1-6	TGTGCCAGCAGCTCCGACAGGGAATCCTATAATTCACCCCTCCACTTT	CASSSDRESYNSPLHF
TRBV28	many	NA	TRBJ2-7	TGTGCCAGCAGACCCTCCCGGGGGGCAAGCGAGCAGTACTTC	CASRPSRGASEQYF
TRBV7-6	many	TRBD2	TRBJ2-3	TGTGCCAGCAGCTCTAGCGGGGGGGTCGATACGCAGTATTTT	CASSSSGGVDTQYF
TRBV7-6	NA	TRBD1	TRBJ1-3	TGTGCCAGCAGCTTATCATCCGGGACAGGGTATGGAAACACCATATATTTT	CASSLSSGTGYGNTIYF
TRBV28	many	NA	TRBJ2-7	TGTGCCAGCAGTTTGGCGGTGGGAGGATCCTACGAGCAGTACTTC	CASSLAVGGSYEQYF